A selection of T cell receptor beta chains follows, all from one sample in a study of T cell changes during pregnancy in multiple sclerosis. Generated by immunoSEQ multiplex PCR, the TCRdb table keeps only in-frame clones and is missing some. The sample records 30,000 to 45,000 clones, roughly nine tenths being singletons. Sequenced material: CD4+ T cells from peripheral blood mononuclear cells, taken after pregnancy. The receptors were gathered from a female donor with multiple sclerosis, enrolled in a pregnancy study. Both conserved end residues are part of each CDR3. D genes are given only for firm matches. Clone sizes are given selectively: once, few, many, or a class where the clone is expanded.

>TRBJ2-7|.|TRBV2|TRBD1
CASSERNRGQSGRQRGEQYF
TGTGCCAGCAGTGAAAGGAACAGGGGGCAATCGGGACGGCAGAGGGGCGAGCAGTACTTC
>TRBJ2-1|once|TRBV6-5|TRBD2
CASRERGDYNEQFF
TGTGCCAGCAGGGAGCGGGGGGACTACAATGAGCAGTTCTTC
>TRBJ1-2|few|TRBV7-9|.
CASSGLLGGYTF
TGTGCCAGCAGCGGGCTTTTGGGTGGCTACACCTTC
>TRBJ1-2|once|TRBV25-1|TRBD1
CASSQGGLTNYGYTF
TGTGCCAGCAGTCAGGGGGGCCTGACTAACTATGGCTACACCTTC
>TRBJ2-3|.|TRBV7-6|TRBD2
CASSPSSGATDTQYF
TGTGCCAGCAGCCCATCTAGCGGGGCCACAGATACGCAGTATTTT
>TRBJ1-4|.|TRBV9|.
CASSSGLGSEKLFF
TGTGCCAGCAGCTCAGGCCTCGGAAGTGAAAAACTGTTTTTT
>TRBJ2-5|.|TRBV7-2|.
CASSLWGGQETQYF
TGTGCCAGCAGCTTATGGGGCGGACAGGAGACCCAGTACTTC
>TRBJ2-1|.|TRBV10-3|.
CAAHARGSSYNEQFF
TGTGCCGCCCATGCACGGGGGAGCTCCTACAATGAGCAGTTCTTC
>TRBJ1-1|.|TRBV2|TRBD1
CASDRGLWVNTEAFF
TGTGCCAGCGACAGGGGATTATGGGTGAACACTGAAGCTTTCTTT
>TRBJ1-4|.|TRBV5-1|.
CASSSTGKPEKLFF
TGCGCCAGCAGCTCAACAGGGAAACCCGAAAAACTGTTTTTT
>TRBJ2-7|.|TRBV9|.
CASSVRRLEQYF
TGTGCCAGCAGCGTTAGACGACTCGAGCAGTACTTC
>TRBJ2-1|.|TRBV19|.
CASSMEGRGYNEQFF
TGTGCCAGTAGTATGGAGGGGCGTGGGTACAATGAGCAGTTCTTC
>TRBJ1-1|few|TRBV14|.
CASSQTGKNTEAFF
TGTGCCAGCAGCCAAACAGGGAAGAACACTGAAGCTTTCTTT
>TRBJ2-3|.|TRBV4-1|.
CASSQALDTQYF
TGCGCCAGCAGCCAAGCCTTAGATACGCAGTATTTT
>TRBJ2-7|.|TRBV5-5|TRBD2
CASSSPAGVGEQYF
TGTGCCAGCAGTTCACCGGCGGGAGTGGGAGAGCAGTACTTC
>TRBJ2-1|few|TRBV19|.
CASSEGSGQQFF
TGTGCCAGTAGCGAAGGATCAGGCCAGCAGTTCTTC
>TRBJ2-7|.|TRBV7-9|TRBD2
CASSPSFGTSVSYEQYF
TGTGCCAGCAGCCCCTCCTTCGGGACTAGTGTCTCCTACGAGCAGTACTTC
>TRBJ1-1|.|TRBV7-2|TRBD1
CASSLTGANTEAFF
TGTGCCAGCAGCCTAACAGGGGCCAACACTGAAGCTTTCTTT
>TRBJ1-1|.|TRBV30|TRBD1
CAWGQGITEAFF
TGTGCCTGGGGACAGGGGATCACTGAAGCTTTCTTT
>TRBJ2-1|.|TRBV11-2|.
CASSRGPYNEQFF
TGTGCCAGCAGCCGAGGGCCTTACAATGAGCAGTTCTTC
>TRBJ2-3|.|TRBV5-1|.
CASSSGTDTQYF
TGCGCCAGCAGCTCGGGCACAGATACGCAGTATTTT
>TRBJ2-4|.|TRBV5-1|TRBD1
CASSFRDRASDIQYF
TGCGCCAGCAGCTTCCGGGACAGGGCTTCGGACATTCAGTACTTC
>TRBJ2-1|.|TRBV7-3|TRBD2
CASSFRLAGAHEQFF
TGTGCCAGCAGCTTCCGACTAGCGGGAGCGCATGAGCAGTTCTTC
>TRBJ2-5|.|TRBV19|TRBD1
CASSKPTGGRETQYF
TGTGCCAGTAGTAAGCCGACAGGGGGGAGGGAGACCCAGTACTTC
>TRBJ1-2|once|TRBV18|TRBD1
CASSRRQGDEGYTF
TGTGCCAGCTCGCGGCGACAGGGGGATGAGGGCTACACCTTC
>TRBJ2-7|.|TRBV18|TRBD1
CASSPGQGGSYEQYF
TGTGCCAGCTCACCAGGACAGGGGGGATCCTACGAGCAGTACTTC